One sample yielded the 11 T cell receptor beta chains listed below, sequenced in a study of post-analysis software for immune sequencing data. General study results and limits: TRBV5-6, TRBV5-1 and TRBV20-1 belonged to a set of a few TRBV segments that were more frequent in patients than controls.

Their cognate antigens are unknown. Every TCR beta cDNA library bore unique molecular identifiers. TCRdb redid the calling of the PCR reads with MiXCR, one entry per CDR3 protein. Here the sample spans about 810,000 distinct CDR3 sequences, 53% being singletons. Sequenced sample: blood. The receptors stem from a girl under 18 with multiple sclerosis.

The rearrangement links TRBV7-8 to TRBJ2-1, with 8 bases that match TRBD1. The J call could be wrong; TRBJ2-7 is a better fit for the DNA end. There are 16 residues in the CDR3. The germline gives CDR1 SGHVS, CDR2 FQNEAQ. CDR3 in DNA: TGTGCCAGCAGCGTTCAGGGGGCTTTCCGATACAATGAGCAGTACTTC. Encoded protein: CASSVQGAFRYNEQYF.

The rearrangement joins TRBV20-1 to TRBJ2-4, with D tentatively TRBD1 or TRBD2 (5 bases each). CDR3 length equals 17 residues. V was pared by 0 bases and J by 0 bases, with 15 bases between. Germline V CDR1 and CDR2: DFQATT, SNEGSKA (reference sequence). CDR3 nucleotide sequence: TGCAGTGCTAGAGATCTATACGGGGACCTAGCCAAAAACATTCAGTACTTC. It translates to CSARDLYGDLAKNIQYF.

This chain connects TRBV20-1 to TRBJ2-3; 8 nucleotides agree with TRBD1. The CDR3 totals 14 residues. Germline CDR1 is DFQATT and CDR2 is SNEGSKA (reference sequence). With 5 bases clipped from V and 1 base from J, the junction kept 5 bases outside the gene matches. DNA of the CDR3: TGCAGTGCTCAGGACAGGGAAGGCACAGATACGCAGTATTTT. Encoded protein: CSAQDREGTDTQYF.

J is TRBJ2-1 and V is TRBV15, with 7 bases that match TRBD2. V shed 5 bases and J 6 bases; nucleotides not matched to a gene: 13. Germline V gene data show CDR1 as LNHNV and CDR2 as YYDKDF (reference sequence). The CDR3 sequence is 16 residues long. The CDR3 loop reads CATSLEAGMGPNEQFF. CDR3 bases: TGTGCCACCAGCTTAGAAGCGGGAATGGGCCCCAATGAGCAGTTCTTC.

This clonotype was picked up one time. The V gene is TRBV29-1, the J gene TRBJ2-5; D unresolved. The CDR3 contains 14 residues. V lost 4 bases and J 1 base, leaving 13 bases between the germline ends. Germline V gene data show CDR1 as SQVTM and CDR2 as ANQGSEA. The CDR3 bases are TGCAGCGTTGTCGGGCTTGCAGGCCAAGAGACCCAGTACTTC. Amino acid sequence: CSVVGLAGQETQYF.

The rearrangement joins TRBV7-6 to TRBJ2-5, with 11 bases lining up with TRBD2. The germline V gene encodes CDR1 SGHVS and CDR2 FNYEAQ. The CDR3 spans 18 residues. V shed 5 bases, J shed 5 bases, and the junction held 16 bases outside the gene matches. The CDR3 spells CASSLLSTLAGGRETQYF. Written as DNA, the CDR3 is TGTGCCAGCAGCCTCCTAAGTACCCTAGCGGGAGGTCGCGAGACCCAGTACTTC. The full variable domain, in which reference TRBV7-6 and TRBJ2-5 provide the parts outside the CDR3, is GAGVSQSPRYKVTKRGQDVALRCDPISGHVSLYWYRQALGQGPEFLTYFNYEAQQDKSGLPNDRFSAERPEGSISTLTIQRTEQRDSAMYRCASSLLSTLAGGRETQYFGPGTRLLVL.

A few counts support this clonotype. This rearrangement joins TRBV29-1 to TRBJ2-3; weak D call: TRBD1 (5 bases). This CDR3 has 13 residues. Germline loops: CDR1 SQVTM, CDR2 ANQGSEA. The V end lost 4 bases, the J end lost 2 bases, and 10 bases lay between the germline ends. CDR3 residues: CSVVRTITDTQYF. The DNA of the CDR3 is TGCAGCGTTGTCAGGACAATCACAGATACGCAGTATTTT.

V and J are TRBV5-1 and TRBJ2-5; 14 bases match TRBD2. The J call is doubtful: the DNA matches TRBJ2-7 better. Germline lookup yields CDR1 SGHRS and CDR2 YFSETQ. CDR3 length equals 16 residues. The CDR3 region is CASSTGTSGSSYEQYF. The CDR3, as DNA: TGCGCCAGCAGCACGGGGACTAGCGGGAGTAGTTACGAGCAGTACTTC.

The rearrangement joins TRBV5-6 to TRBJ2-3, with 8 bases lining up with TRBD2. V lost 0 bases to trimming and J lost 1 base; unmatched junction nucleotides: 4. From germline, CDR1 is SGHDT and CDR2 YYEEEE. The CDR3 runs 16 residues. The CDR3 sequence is CASSLAFGGGTDTQYF. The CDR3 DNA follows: TGTGCCAGCAGCTTGGCTTTCGGGGGGGGCACAGATACGCAGTATTTT.

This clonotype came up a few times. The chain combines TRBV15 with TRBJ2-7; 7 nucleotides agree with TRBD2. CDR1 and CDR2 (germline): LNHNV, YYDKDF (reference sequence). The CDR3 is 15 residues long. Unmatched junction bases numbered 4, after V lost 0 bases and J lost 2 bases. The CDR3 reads CATSRDPSGTYEQYF. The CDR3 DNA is TGTGCCACCAGCAGAGACCCTAGCGGAACCTACGAGCAGTACTTC.

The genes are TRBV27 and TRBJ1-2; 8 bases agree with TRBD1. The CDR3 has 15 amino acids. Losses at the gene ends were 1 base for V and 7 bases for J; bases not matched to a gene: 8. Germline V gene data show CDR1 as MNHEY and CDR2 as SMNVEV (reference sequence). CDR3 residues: CASSLFQGAMSGYTF. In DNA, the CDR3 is TGTGCCAGCAGTTTATTCCAGGGGGCAATGAGTGGCTACACCTTC.